This TCR beta chain was captured by sequencing in a study of metastatic and nonmetastatic thyroid tumors. Study information: Repertoire comparisons spanned blood and tumor or nodule tissue from malignant and benign thyroid patients.

Thyroid surgery was performed in patients who had received no treatment beforehand. Looked up from germline, CDR1 is MNHNS and CDR2 is SASEGT. The V and J ends lost 6 bases and 0 bases, in that order; junction bases with no gene match: 5. The length of the CDR3 is 15 residues. MiXCR re-clonotyped the PCR reads for TCRdb. This sample yields 5,000 to 7,000 clones, of which more than 30% are seen a single time; around two fifths belongs to the top ten. Sample: tumor tissue. This chain joins TRBV6-1 and TRBJ1-1; 9 bases are a match to TRBD1. This TCR was sampled from a female donor with papillary thyroid cancer or a benign thyroid nodule (not recorded which). Some clones in this sample may be carry-over from other donors' samples. The CDR3 nucleotides are TGTGCCAGCAGGACGGACAGGGGTATGAACACTGAAGCTTTCTTT. This translates into CASRTDRGMNTEAFF.